The 19 T cell receptor beta chains given below trace back to one sample, sequenced in a study of blood T cells in healthy people across ages (dated by TCRdb to 2015 to 2017). Preparation of the library involved 5' RACE. Sequencer: Illumina HiSeq 2500. A second about 6 to 11 cycle PCR used a sample-barcoded 5' primer and a J-beta primer mix. TCRdb reprocessed the public reads (quality trimming at Q25 with fastp, clone calling with MiXCR) and kept in-frame beta chains. All rows with the same CDR3 protein become a single entry with the most common DNA and genes. A total of hundreds of thousands of distinct CDR3 sequences appear in this sample, approximately 29% of them only once. The ten biggest clones cover roughly 15% of the sample. What was sequenced was blood. The receptors originated from a woman aged 80 or older in good health. Donor details come from another sample of the same person, matched by shared clones.

This rearrangement joins TRBV20-1 to TRBJ1-4; 8 bases map to TRBD1. The V gene's germline CDR1 is DFQATT and CDR2 SNEGSKA (reference sequence). V was pared by 3 bases and J by 14 bases, with 11 bases of the junction left unmatched. CDR3 length: 13 residues. For the CDR3, the DNA is TGCAGTGCTAGGGACCGACACAGGGGGTTGCTGTTTTTT. This sequence encodes CSARDRHRGLLFF.

In this sample, this clonotype turned up many times. The chain has TRBV5-4 and TRBJ2-1; 8 bases map to TRBD1. CDR1 and CDR2 (germline): SGHNT, YYREEE (reference sequence). Trimming removed 4 bases from V and 0 bases from J; junction bases left unmatched: 6. There are 16 residues in the CDR3. DNA for the CDR3: TGTGCCAGCAGCCGGAGACAGGGGAGCTCCTACAATGAGCAGTTCTTC. This encodes CASSRRQGSSYNEQFF. Complete variable domain (other parts from reference TRBV5-4 and TRBJ2-1): ETGVTQSPTHLIKTRGQQVTLRCSSQSGHNTVSWYQQALGQGPQFIFQYYREEENGRGNFPPRFSGLQFPNYSSELNVNALELDDSALYLCASSRRQGSSYNEQFFGPGTRLTVL.

Many counts were recorded for this clonotype. In nucleotides, the CDR3 is TGCGCCAGCAGCCAGTCCCCCAGGGGGATGAACACTGAAGCTTTCTTT. Protein product: CASSQSPRGMNTEAFF. The gene calls are TRBV4-3 and TRBJ1-1; TRBD1 agrees at 7 bases. Germline trimming cut 3 bases from V and 0 bases from J; bases unmatched to any gene: 7. The germline CDR1 and CDR2 sequences are LGHNA and YSLEER. The length of the CDR3 is 16 residues.

As to this clonotype: A read error may explain this, as a much larger clone is one base away. V usage is TRBV12-3 or TRBV12-4 and J usage is TRBJ2-3; D is perhaps TRBD1 or TRBD2 (6 bases each). The CDR3 extends over 15 amino acids. Written as DNA, the CDR3 is TGTGCCAGCAGTTTCGGGGGCTCTAGCACAGATGCGCAGTATTTT. Translating gives CASSFGGSSTDAQYF.

J is TRBJ1-4 and V is TRBV7-2, with 7 bases identical to TRBD1. Trimming cost V 6 bases and J 3 bases; bases outside gene matches: 1. The CDR3 contains 13 residues. Germline CDR1 and CDR2: SGHTA and FQGNSA. The CDR3 is CASRGQSNEKLFF. Written as DNA, the CDR3 is TGTGCCAGCAGGGGACAGTCTAATGAAAAACTGTTTTTT.

This clonotype was detected once. CDR3 bases: TGTGCCAGCAGTTTTCGTACTGGTGGAAACACCATATATTTT. This sequence encodes CASSFRTGGNTIYF. The chain uses TRBV6-5 and TRBJ1-3, with unresolved D. The CDR3 spans 14 residues. CDR1 MNHEY and CDR2 SVGAGI come from the germline V gene. V was shortened by 4 bases and J by 3 bases, with 10 bases between the two germline ends.

This clonotype has ten or more counts. The chain has TRBV6-1 and TRBJ1-5; possibly TRBD1 for D (6 bases). V gave up 7 bases and J gave up 2 bases, with 6 bases separating them. The CDR3 contains 12 residues. The germline CDR1 and CDR2 sequences are MNHNS and SASEGT. DNA for the CDR3: TGTGCCAGCACAGGGGGCAATCAGCCCCAGCATTTT. This gives the protein CASTGGNQPQHF.

A remark on this clonotype: A read error may explain this, as a much larger clone is one base away. This rearrangement joins TRBV20-1 to TRBJ2-7; TRBD2 is a possible D gene (6 bases). V was shortened by 5 bases and J by 7 bases, with 18 bases between the two germline ends. The CDR3 is 13 residues long. The germline V gene has CDR1 DFQATT and CDR2 SNEGSKA (reference sequence). CDR3: CSAYTGTGTEQYF. For the CDR3, the DNA is TGCAGTGCTTATACCGGGACTGGCACAGAGCAGTACTTC.

The chain is built from TRBV4-2 and TRBJ2-7; no clear D. The J call is in doubt because the DNA end fits TRBJ2-4 better. The CDR3 runs 12 residues. The germline gives CDR1 LGHNA, CDR2 YNFKEQ. The CDR3 loop is CASSQEHHIQYF. In DNA form, the CDR3 reads TGTGCCAGCAGCCAAGAGCATCACATTCAGTACTTC.

This clonotype has only a few counts. The V and J genes are TRBV3-1 and TRBJ2-1; a weak D match, TRBD2 (5 bases). This CDR3 has 15 amino acids. Germline V lookup: CDR1 LGHDT, CDR2 YNNKEL (reference sequence). Trimming took off 1 base at V and 6 bases at J, with 13 bases between the two ends. The chain's CDR3 is CASSQAGNRANEQFF. The CDR3 region has the DNA TGTGCCAGCAGCCAAGCGGGGAACCGGGCCAATGAGCAGTTCTTC.

This clonotype was seen at least ten times. The chain recombines TRBV7-8 with TRBJ2-1, with D possibly TRBD1 on 7 matching bases. The germline V gene has CDR1 SGHVS and CDR2 FQNEAQ. This CDR3 is built from 17 residues. V shed 5 bases and J shed 7 bases, with 24 bases lying between them. CDR3 residues: CASSPRGGGGVSNEQFF. The CDR3 coding sequence is TGTGCCAGCAGCCCCCGAGGGGGCGGCGGGGTTAGTAATGAGCAGTTCTTC.

Notes on this clonotype: The junction departs from the called germline gene at one end, perhaps through a read error. V is TRBV7-2 and J is TRBJ2-5, with D unresolved. The CDR3 has 14 residues. The germline V gene encodes CDR1 SGHTA and CDR2 FQGNSA. CDR3 DNA: TGTGCCAGTAGCTTAGTTAGGTACCAAGAGACCCAGTATTTC. It is translated as CASSLVRYQETQYF. Full variable domain (outside the CDR3, taken from reference TRBV7-2 and TRBJ2-5): GAGVSQSPSNKVTEKGKDVELRCDPISGHTALYWYRQSLGQGLEFLIYFQGNSAPDKSGLPSDRFSAERTGGSVSTLTIQRTQQEDSAVYLCASSLVRYQETQYFGPGTRLLVL.

This clonotype was seen a handful of times. The rearrangement joins TRBV3-1 to TRBJ1-5; weak D call: TRBD1 (5 bases). Per the germline V gene, CDR1 is LGHDT and CDR2 is YNNKEL (reference sequence). V was pared by 0 bases and J by 4 bases, with 10 bases between. The CDR3 sequence is 15 residues long. The CDR3 sequence is CASSQDNRNNQPQHF. The CDR3 coding sequence is TGTGCCAGCAGCCAAGATAACAGGAATAATCAGCCCCAGCATTTT.

With regard to this clonotype: Given a much more abundant clone one base away, this may be a read error. CDR3 in DNA: TGTGCCGGCAGTCCTATCTCTCCGGGACAGGGTTGGTACGAGCAGTACTTC. It translates to CAGSPISPGQGWYEQYF. V and J are TRBV27 and TRBJ2-7; TRBD1 matches at 9 bases. Germline V gene lookup returns CDR1 MNHEY and CDR2 SMNVEV (reference sequence). The CDR3 totals 17 residues.

The gene calls are TRBV13 and TRBJ2-7; 7 bases match TRBD1. The V segment lost 6 bases and the J segment 6 bases; nucleotides outside the gene matches: 14. The germline V gene encodes CDR1 PRHDT and CDR2 FYEKMQ (reference sequence). The CDR3 loop spans 15 amino acids. The CDR3 DNA is TGTGCCAGCAGGGGGGACAGTCCCCCCCGGAGCGAGCAGTACTTC. It is translated as CASRGDSPPRSEQYF.

The chain uses TRBV7-6 and TRBJ2-5; D not certain. Trimming took 2 bases from V and 1 from J, leaving 11 bases between them. Germline V lookup: CDR1 SGHVS, CDR2 FNYEAQ. This CDR3 has 15 residues. The CDR3 region has the DNA TGTGCCAGCAGCTTAAGGTCCCAGATCCAAGAGACCCAGTACTTC. Its protein is CASSLRSQIQETQYF. The full variable domain, completed using reference TRBV7-6 and TRBJ2-5, is GAGVSQSPRYKVTKRGQDVALRCDPISGHVSLYWYRQALGQGPEFLTYFNYEAQQDKSGLPNDRFSAERPEGSISTLTIQRTEQRDSAMYRCASSLRSQIQETQYFGPGTRLLVL.

Turning to this clonotype: This may come from a read error, since a much larger clone is one base off. J is TRBJ2-7 and V is TRBV7-3; 8 nucleotides match TRBD2. Germline V gene sequence: CDR1 SGHTA, CDR2 FQGTGA. This CDR3 has 15 residues. The V segment lost 6 bases and the J segment 7 bases; nucleotides outside the gene matches: 14. As DNA, the CDR3 is TGTGCCAGCAGTTTAGAGCGGGGGTCGATCTATGAGCAGTACTTC. The encoded protein is CASSLERGSIYEQYF.

This rearrangement joins TRBV20-1 to TRBJ1-5; the D gene is possibly TRBD1 (5 bases). The CDR3 covers 13 residues. V gave up 1 base and J gave up 11 bases, with 15 bases separating them. The germline V gene has CDR1 DFQATT and CDR2 SNEGSKA (reference sequence). CDR3 amino acids: CSARGPSTVSQHF. DNA of the CDR3: TGCAGTGCTAGAGGCCCCTCGACAGTGTCCCAGCATTTT.

The chain recombines TRBV7-2 with TRBJ1-5; TRBD1 matches at 8 bases. The CDR3 covers 15 residues. From germline, CDR1 is SGHTA and CDR2 FQGNSA. V shed 5 bases and J 2 bases; nucleotides not matched to a gene: 5. In nucleotides, the CDR3 is TGTGCCAGCAGCATAACAGGGGGAGGCAATCAGCCCCAGCATTTT. Protein: CASSITGGGNQPQHF.